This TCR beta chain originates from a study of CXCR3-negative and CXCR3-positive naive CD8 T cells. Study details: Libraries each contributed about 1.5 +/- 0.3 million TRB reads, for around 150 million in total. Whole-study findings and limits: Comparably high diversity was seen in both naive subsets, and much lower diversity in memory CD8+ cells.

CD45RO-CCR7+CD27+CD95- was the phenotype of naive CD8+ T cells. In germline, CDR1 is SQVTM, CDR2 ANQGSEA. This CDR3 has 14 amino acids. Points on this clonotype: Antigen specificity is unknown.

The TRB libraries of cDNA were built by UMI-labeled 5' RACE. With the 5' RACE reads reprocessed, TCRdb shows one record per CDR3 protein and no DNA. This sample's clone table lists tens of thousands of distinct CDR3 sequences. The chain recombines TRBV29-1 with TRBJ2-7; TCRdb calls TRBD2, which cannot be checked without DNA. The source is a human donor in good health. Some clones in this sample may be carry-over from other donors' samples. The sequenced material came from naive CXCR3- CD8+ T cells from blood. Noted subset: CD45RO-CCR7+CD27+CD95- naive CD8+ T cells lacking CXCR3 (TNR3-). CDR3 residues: CSVEQLRDLDEQYF.